This T cell receptor (beta chain) was recorded in a study of blood T cell repertoires in COVID-19 (dated by TCRdb to the early 2020s). About the study as a whole: Samples from collaborators originated in the United States, Italy and Spain and spanned both the acute and convalescent phases of COVID-19. The material from the prospective study consisted of cDNA or gDNA derived from T cells, B-cell-depleted T cells, or PBMCs. The dataset comprised deeply sampled blood TCRbeta repertoires from subjects exposed to, actively infected with, or recovered from COVID-19. The repertoires were released in a freely available public database meant as a resource for research on the immune response to SARS-CoV-2. The samples were drawn from the first 160 participants of the ongoing ImmuneRACE study and from over 950 subjects provided by 6 global collaborators. A de-identified subject ID, COVID-19 status, age in years and sex were almost always included in the sample metadata. Where HLA class I and class II types were available, the types were taken from metadata supplied by the sample provider, not from assay-based typing. Summary of the overall study and its limitations: How much clinical and demographic metadata was included differed by source and by participant, and the metadata was provided uncurated.

TCRbeta CDR3 regions were amplified from genomic DNA by means of the immunoSEQ Assay, a bias-controlled multiplex PCR. In the paper's pipeline: The number of nucleated cells in each sample was estimated from the amplification of reference gene primers within the assay. To quantify the absolute abundance of each unique TCRbeta CDR3 rearrangement, sequence reads were collapsed and filtered. For each sample, productive Simpson clonality was calculated by taking the square root of Simpson's diversity index across productive rearrangements. TCRdb's version of the immuneACCESS table is confined to in-frame rearrangements and falls short of the full clone set. An unresolved V gene accounts for under half of the shortfall where checked; the remainder is of unknown origin. For V, J and clone size, that table is used; D and trimming come from the DNA. For this sample the table gives more than 110,000 clones, of which about 80% were detected only once. The top ten clones comprise about 8% of the sample.

The collaborating institutions used their own protocols to collect whole blood in K2EDTA tubes. For TCRbeta analysis, collaborators shipped samples as frozen whole blood, isolated PBMCs, or DNA extracted from either of those sample types. With regard to this clone: Its specific antigen is unknown. Base qualities are not recorded, but no much larger clone differs from it by a single base.

The sequence was obtained from a human donor in a cohort sampled during active COVID-19. Sequencing used peripheral blood.

The DNA sequence is given as TGTGCCAGCAGTCCTTGGACTAGCGGGGGCCAAGAGACCCAGTACTTC. This yields the protein CASSPWTSGGQETQYF. The V and J segments used are TRBV27 and TRBJ2-5; the junction holds 13 bases that match TRBD2. V and J are trimmed by 5 bases and 1 base, and the gene matches miss 4 bases of the junction. CDR1 MNHEY and CDR2 SMNVEV were looked up in the germline V gene (reference sequence). From the cysteine through the phenylalanine, the CDR3 covers 16 amino acids. The retained sequence is limited to the CDR3, 48 bases, with the frame set at the first base.